The next 25 T cell receptor beta chains were all read from a single sample in a study of cytomegalovirus exposure and HLA in healthy donors. Use of 60 Vbeta and 13 Jbeta primers characterized the PCR. Clones were read by immunoSEQ multiplex PCR, and TCRdb kept only the in-frame ones, dropping some. This table holds tens of thousands of clones. Source material: PBMCs. These receptors originate from a man younger than 45 in good health and CMV-seronegative.

V gene TRBV10-3 combines with J gene TRBJ2-1; D may be TRBD1 (6 bases). The germline V gene has CDR1 ENHRY and CDR2 SYGVKD. This CDR3 region has 14 residues. The V and J ends lost 2 bases and 6 bases respectively, with 11 bases between them. The CDR3 region has the DNA TGTGCCATCAGTGAGGACAGGCGCGGCAATGAGCAGTTCTTC. It encodes CAISEDRRGNEQFF.

This sequence joins TRBV4-3 and TRBJ2-1; D perhaps matches TRBD2 (5 bases). The CDR3 has 16 residues. V lost 4 bases and J lost 0, with 13 bases in between. The germline gives CDR1 LGHNA, CDR2 YSLEER. The CDR3 DNA sequence: TGCGCCAGCAGCCGAGGACTGGGTAGCTCCTACAATGAGCAGTTCTTC. Translated: CASSRGLGSSYNEQFF.

The chain joins TRBV5-6 to TRBJ1-1, with 9 bases aligning to TRBD1. The ends lost 7 bases at V and 5 bases at J; junction bases unmatched: 12. Germline loops: CDR1 SGHDT, CDR2 YYEEEE. The CDR3 totals 15 residues. The CDR3: CASVGTGRMWTEAFF. DNA for the CDR3: TGTGCCAGCGTCGGGACAGGGAGAATGTGGACTGAAGCTTTCTTT.

The rearrangement links TRBV2 to TRBJ2-5; 10 bases align to TRBD2. Per germline, CDR1 SNHLY and CDR2 FYNNEI. V trimming: 7 bases; J trimming: 7 bases; junction bases outside the gene matches: 12. The CDR3 runs 15 residues. The DNA for the CDR3 is TGTGCCAGCAAGGGACTAGCGAACCCACAGGGGACCCAGTACTTC. It translates to CASKGLANPQGTQYF.

The chain carries TRBV28 and TRBJ1-2, with D maybe TRBD1 (6 bases). The CDR3 consists of 15 residues. Trimming removed 7 bases from V and 2 bases from J, with 17 bases in between. The germline gives CDR1 MDHEN, CDR2 SYDVKM. Written as DNA, the CDR3 is TGTGCCAGCATTAACGGGGGGCTTGCGAACTATGGCTACACCTTC. Its protein is CASINGGLANYGYTF.

CDR3 protein: CASSSDSLEQYF. The CDR3 DNA reads as TGTGCCAGCAGCTCCGACAGTTTGGAGCAGTACTTC. V and J are TRBV7-9 and TRBJ2-7, with TRBD1 as a possible D gene (5 bases). The CDR3 runs 12 residues. Germline values: CDR1 SEHNR, CDR2 FQNEAQ (reference sequence). The germline V and J ends were trimmed by 4 bases and 7 bases, with 11 bases remaining between them.

The chain links TRBV6-5 to TRBJ1-5; D possibly corresponds to TRBD1 (5 bases). Trimming left V 0 bases short and J 9 bases short, with 6 bases between. The germline V gene has CDR1 MNHEY and CDR2 SVGAGI. The CDR3 has 12 residues. The DNA of the CDR3 is TGTGCCAGCAGTTACTCCGGGGGGCCCCAGCATTTT. It specifies CASSYSGGPQHF.

This chain links TRBV7-7 with TRBJ2-1; TRBD1 aligns across 8 bases. The germline CDR1 and CDR2 sequences are SSHAT and FNYEAQ (reference sequence). CDR3 length equals 13 residues. With 5 bases clipped from V and 7 bases from J, the junction kept 4 bases outside the gene matches. This chain's CDR3 is CASSRTGMNEQFF. The CDR3 DNA follows: TGTGCCAGCAGCCGGACAGGGATGAATGAGCAGTTCTTC.

This chain uses TRBV27 with TRBJ1-2; no clear D. The germline CDR1 and CDR2 sequences are MNHEY and SMNVEV (reference sequence). Trimming took off 6 bases at V and 3 bases at J, with 8 bases between the two ends. The CDR3 sequence is 12 residues long. The CDR3 loop reads CASRREDYGYTF. CDR3 nucleotide sequence: TGTGCCAGCAGACGGGAGGACTATGGCTACACCTTC.

The chain has TRBV6-5 and TRBJ1-1, with D hard to call. Germline V CDR1 and CDR2: MNHEY, SVGAGI. This CDR3 spans 15 amino acids. The V end was cut by 0 bases, the J end by 0 bases, with 8 bases between. The CDR3 protein is CASSYSTLMNTEAFF. DNA for the CDR3: TGTGCCAGCAGTTACTCGACTTTAATGAACACTGAAGCTTTCTTT.

This chain connects TRBV19 to TRBJ1-5, with 9 bases aligning to TRBD1. Losses at the gene ends were 4 bases for V and 0 bases for J; bases not matched to a gene: 10. The CDR3 has 18 amino acids. Looked up from germline, CDR1 is LNHDA and CDR2 is SQIVND (reference sequence). The CDR3 is CASSTTGTGYGSNQPQHF. Here the CDR3 DNA reads TGTGCCAGTAGTACCACCGGGACAGGGTACGGTAGCAATCAGCCCCAGCATTTT. Complete variable domain (other parts from reference TRBV19 and TRBJ1-5): DGGITQSPKYLFRKEGQNVTLSCEQNLNHDAMYWYRQDPGQGLRLIYYSQIVNDFQKGDIAEGYSVSREKKESFPLTVTSAQKNPTAFYLCASSTTGTGYGSNQPQHFGDGTRLSIL.

V usage is TRBV11-1 and J usage is TRBJ1-6; the match to TRBD1 covers 7 bases. CDR1 SGHAT and CDR2 FQDESV come from the germline V gene (reference sequence). Losses at the gene ends were 5 bases for V and 14 bases for J; bases not matched to a gene: 6. This CDR3 is 12 amino acids long. The CDR3 protein is CASSLNRGSLHF. In nucleotides, the CDR3 is TGTGCCAGCAGCCTAAACAGGGGATCCCTCCACTTT. Filled out from reference TRBV11-1 and TRBJ1-6, the complete variable domain reads EAEVAQSPRYKITEKSQAVAFWCDPISGHATLYWYRQILGQGPELLVQFQDESVVDDSQLPKDRFSAERLKGVDSTLKIQPAELGDSAMYLCASSLNRGSLHFGNGTRLTVT.

A word on this clone: Relative to the germline gene, one junction end is altered; a read error may explain this. The genes are TRBV5-1 and TRBJ1-6, with TRBD1 identical over 7 bases. CDR1 is SGHRS and CDR2 is YFSETQ in the germline V gene. This CDR3 spans 15 amino acids. In DNA, the CDR3 is TGCGCCAGCAGCCCAACACAGGGGTCATTGTCACACCTCCACTTT. It encodes CASSPTQGSLSHLHF. Filled out from reference TRBV5-1 and TRBJ1-6, the complete variable domain reads KAGVTQTPRYLIKTRGQQVTLSCSPISGHRSVSWYQQTPGQGLQFLFEYFSETQRNKGNFPGRFSGRQFSNSRSEMNVSTLELGDSALYLCASSPTQGSLSHLHFGNGTRLTVT.

V is TRBV6-5 and J is TRBJ2-7, with TRBD2 identical over 14 bases. Germline values: CDR1 MNHEY, CDR2 SVGAGI. The CDR3 has 15 residues. Germline trimming cut 5 bases from V and 5 bases from J; bases unmatched to any gene: 5. CDR3 residues: CASSHPGLAGDEQYF. CDR3 nucleotides: TGTGCCAGCAGTCATCCGGGACTAGCGGGAGACGAGCAGTACTTC.

The rearrangement links TRBV4-3 to TRBJ2-7; maybe TRBD2 (7 bases). The CDR3 consists of 13 residues. Trimming stripped 4 bases from V and 6 bases from J, with 13 bases between. Looked up from germline, CDR1 is LGHNA and CDR2 is YSLEER. In DNA, the CDR3 is TGCGCCAGCAGCCTATCTGGGGGGGCCGAGCAGTACTTC. Its translation: CASSLSGGAEQYF.

The chain joins TRBV27 to TRBJ2-7, with TRBD1 matching 11 bases. This CDR3 spans 15 amino acids. Germline V lookup: CDR1 MNHEY, CDR2 SMNVEV (reference sequence). J gave up 7 bases and V 1 base, and 6 bases lay outside the gene matches. For the CDR3, the DNA is TGTGCCAGCAGTTTATGGGGGGACAGGGGGGAAGAGCAGTACTTC. It encodes CASSLWGDRGEEQYF.

The CDR3 DNA sequence: TGTGCCAGCAGCGCACCCGACCCTAGCAGAAATGAGCAGTTCTTC. Translation gives CASSAPDPSRNEQFF. This chain joins TRBV13 and TRBJ2-1; D possibly corresponds to TRBD2 (5 bases). The germline CDR1 and CDR2 sequences are PRHDT and FYEKMQ (reference sequence). The CDR3 runs to 15 residues. Between the trimmed V and J ends, which lost 5 bases and 7 bases, there was a span of 18 bases.

As DNA, the CDR3 is TGTGCTAGTGGACCGGGAGGCTACGAGCAGTACTTC. Translated, it gives CASGPGGYEQYF. The rearrangement joins TRBV12-5 to TRBJ2-7; TRBD2 aligns across 7 bases. Per the germline V gene, CDR1 is LGHNT and CDR2 is FRNRAP. The CDR3 covers 12 residues. V gave up 6 bases and J gave up 3 bases; unmatched junction bases: 2.

The chain is built from TRBV4-3 and TRBJ2-7; 13 nucleotides agree with TRBD2. The CDR3 length is 17 residues. V was pared by 1 base and J by 4 bases, with 7 bases of the junction left unmatched. Germline CDR1 reads LGHNA; CDR2 reads YSLEER. CDR3 amino acids: CASSQALTSGGVYEQYF. In nucleotides, the CDR3 is TGCGCCAGCAGCCAAGCCTTAACTAGCGGGGGGGTGTACGAGCAGTACTTC.

The rearrangement links TRBV7-9 to TRBJ1-1; D is possibly TRBD1 (5 bases). This CDR3 region has 13 residues. Germline CDR1 and CDR2: SEHNR and FQNEAQ (reference sequence). Trimming took 7 bases from V and 7 from J, leaving 16 bases between them. The CDR3 DNA is TGTGCCAGCACCCCCGGAGGGGCCCTTGAAGCTTTCTTT. This translates into CASTPGGALEAFF. Drawing the rest from reference TRBV7-9 and TRBJ1-1, the complete variable domain is DTGVSQNPRHKITKRGQNVTFRCDPISEHNRLYWYRQTLGQGPEFLTYFQNEAQLEKSRLLSDRFSAERPKGSFSTLEIQRTEQGDSAMYLCASTPGGALEAFFGQGTRLTVV.

A note on this clone: Other nucleotide sequences in the sample specify the same CDR3. The chain uses TRBV7-9 and TRBJ1-4; TRBD1 matches 7 bases. The CDR3 covers 14 residues. The germline CDR1 and CDR2 sequences are SEHNR and FQNEAQ (reference sequence). J gave up 7 bases and V 6 bases, and 8 bases lay outside the gene matches. CDR3: CASSLRQGGEKLFF. CDR3 DNA: TGTGCCAGCAGTCTCAGACAGGGAGGTGAAAAACTGTTTTTT.

The V and J genes are TRBV2 and TRBJ1-5, with 9 bases fitting TRBD1. Germline V gene lookup returns CDR1 SNHLY and CDR2 FYNNEI. The CDR3 runs to 15 residues. The V gene end was trimmed by 5 bases and the J gene end by 5 bases; junction bases not matched to a gene: 7. Here the CDR3 reads CASSKQGAYDQPQHF. CDR3 in DNA: TGTGCCAGCAGTAAACAGGGGGCTTACGATCAGCCCCAGCATTTT.

The rearrangement uses TRBV29-1 and TRBJ2-3; D ambiguous. The CDR3 extends over 13 amino acids. Trimming pared 6 bases from V and 4 bases from J, leaving 14 bases between. In germline, CDR1 is SQVTM, CDR2 ANQGSEA. Written as DNA, the CDR3 is TGCAGCGTCGACTCCCCGGGTGCAGATACGCAGTATTTT. Residues: CSVDSPGADTQYF.

The chain recombines TRBV27 with TRBJ1-2; 7 bases align to TRBD1. V was pared by 5 bases and J by 4 bases, with 13 bases of the junction left unmatched. Germline V gene lookup returns CDR1 MNHEY and CDR2 SMNVEV (reference sequence). The CDR3 extends over 16 amino acids. The CDR3 DNA follows: TGTGCCAGCAGTCCGACCAGGGACAGTATAGCCTATGGCTACACCTTC. It encodes CASSPTRDSIAYGYTF.

The CDR3 loop reads CAWKGDQETQYF. CDR3 DNA: TGTGCCTGGAAGGGAGACCAAGAGACCCAGTACTTC. The gene calls are TRBV30 and TRBJ2-5; D may be TRBD2 (5 bases). The V and J ends lost 4 bases and 0 bases respectively, with 6 bases between them. The CDR3 contains 12 residues. The V gene's germline CDR1 is GTSNPN and CDR2 SVGIG (reference sequence).